This T cell receptor (beta chain) was sequenced during a study of T cell changes during pregnancy in multiple sclerosis. Here immunoSEQ multiplex PCR was the method, and the copy in TCRdb shows in-frame clones only, minus some. The profile shows about 41,000 clones, 90% of them singletons. V was clipped by 3 bases and J by 0 bases, with 5 bases between them. This CDR3 is built from 14 residues. Germline V gives CDR1 SGHTA, CDR2 FQGTGA. V is TRBV7-3 and J is TRBJ2-2, with D hard to call. This TCR was recovered from a female donor with multiple sclerosis, enrolled in a pregnancy study. Sequences were derived from CD8+ T cells from peripheral blood mononuclear cells, sampled in the third trimester of pregnancy. The CDR3 reads CASSFIPNTGELFF. In nucleotides, the CDR3 is TGTGCCAGCAGCTTTATCCCGAACACCGGGGAGCTGTTTTTT.